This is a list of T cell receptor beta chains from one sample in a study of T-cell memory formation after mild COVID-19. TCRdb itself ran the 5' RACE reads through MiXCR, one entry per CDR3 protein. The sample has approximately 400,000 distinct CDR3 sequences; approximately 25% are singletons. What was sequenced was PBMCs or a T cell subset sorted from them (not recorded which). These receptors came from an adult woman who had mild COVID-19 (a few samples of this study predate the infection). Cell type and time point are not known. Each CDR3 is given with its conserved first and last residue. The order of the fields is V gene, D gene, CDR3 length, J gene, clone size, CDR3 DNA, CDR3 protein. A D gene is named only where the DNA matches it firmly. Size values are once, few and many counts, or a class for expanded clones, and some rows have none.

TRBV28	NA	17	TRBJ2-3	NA	TGTGCCAGCAGCCTTCCCTCCGAACCGGGGGGCACAGATACGCAGTATTTT	CASSLPSEPGGTDTQYF
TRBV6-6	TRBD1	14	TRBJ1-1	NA	TGTGCCAGCAATCGACAGGGGGCGGACACTGAAGCTTTCTTT	CASNRQGADTEAFF
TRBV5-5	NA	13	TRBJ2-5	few	TGTGCCAGCAGCCTCGCGGGTCGAGAGACCCAGTACTTC	CASSLAGRETQYF
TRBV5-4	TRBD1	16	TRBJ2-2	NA	TGTGCCAGCAGCCCGGGACAGGGCCCGAACACCGGGGAGCTGTTTTTT	CASSPGQGPNTGELFF
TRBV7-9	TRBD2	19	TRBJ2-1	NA	TGTGCCAGCAGCATAAGACTAGCGGGAGTGCACAGCTCCTACAATGAGCAGTTCTTC	CASSIRLAGVHSSYNEQFF
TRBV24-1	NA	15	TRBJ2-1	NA	TGTGCCACCAGTGAAGCGGCCCAAAACCACAATGAGCAGTTCTTC	CATSEAAQNHNEQFF
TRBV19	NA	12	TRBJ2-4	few	TGTGCCAGTTCGGTGGCCAAAAACATTCAGTACTTC	CASSVAKNIQYF
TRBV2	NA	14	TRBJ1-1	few	TGTGCCAGCAGGCGATTGGGGGGGCCCGCCGCCGCTTTCTTT	CASRRLGGPAAAFF
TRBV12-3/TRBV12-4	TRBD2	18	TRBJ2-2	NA	TGTGCCAGCAGTACCCCCCCGTTGACCCGGGAGGGCACCGGGGAGCTGTTTTTT	CASSTPPLTREGTGELFF
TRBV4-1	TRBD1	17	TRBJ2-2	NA	TGCGCCAGCACCTCTACAACAGGGGGCACCCCGGCCGGGGAGCTGTTTTTT	CASTSTTGGTPAGELFF